A single sample is the source of the 7 T cell receptor beta chains below, sequenced in a study of CD8 T cells in Susac syndrome (dated by TCRdb to between 2018 and 2021). The method was the immunoSEQ multiplex PCR assay. RNA was extracted using the RNeasy kit, and about 0.45 to 1 ug of the RNA was reverse transcribed with random hexamers. TCRdb redid the processing of the public reads, applying fastp at Q25 and MiXCR, and retained in-frame beta chains. Rows are combined by CDR3 protein, so each entry shows the most common genes and DNA. The sample includes 250,000 to 350,000 distinct CDR3 sequences, with roughly 84% observed a single time. Together, the top ten hold over 0.1% of the sample. The specimen sequenced was CD8+ T cells from PBMCs. Receptors originate from a human donor with multiple sclerosis.

The CDR3 protein is CASSVTGRGNYEQYF. CDR3 coding DNA: TGTGCCAGCAGCGTAACAGGACGGGGGAACTACGAGCAGTACTTC. The chain employs TRBV7-2 and TRBJ2-7; weak D call: TRBD2 (6 bases). The CDR3 has 15 amino acids. Trimming cost V 5 bases and J 3 bases, with 17 bases left between them. Germline CDR1 and CDR2: SGHTA and FQGNSA.

The J gene is TRBJ2-1, the V gene TRBV7-9; 7 nucleotides align to TRBD2. V gave up 5 bases and J gave up 8 bases; unmatched junction bases: 12. Germline-derived CDR1 and CDR2 are SEHNR and FQNEAQ (reference sequence). This CDR3 comprises 15 residues. The CDR3 nucleotides are TGTGCCAGCAGCGGATCGGGACTACCCTATTATGAGCAGTTCTTC. Protein sequence: CASSGSGLPYYEQFF.

The gene calls are TRBV28 and TRBJ2-5; possibly TRBD2 for D (6 bases). In germline, CDR1 is MDHEN, CDR2 SYDVKM. The CDR3 extends over 14 amino acids. Trimming took off 8 bases at V and 4 bases at J, with 17 bases between the two ends. The CDR3 nucleotides read TGTGCCAGCGCGAATCGGGAGTACGTAGAGACCCAGTACTTC. Translation: CASANREYVETQYF.

With respect to this clonotype: Relative to the germline gene, one junction end is altered; a read error may explain this. This chain uses TRBV4-1 with TRBJ2-7; 8 bases match TRBD2. CDR1 MGHRA and CDR2 YSYEKL come from the germline V gene. CDR3 length: 15 amino acids. The CDR3 sequence: CASSPRGGSSFEQYF. CDR3 in DNA: TGCGCCAGCAGTCCCCGGGGGGGAAGCTCCTTCGAGCAGTACTTC.

The chain uses TRBV6-1 and TRBJ1-1; no reliable D call. The V end lost 10 bases, the J end lost 1 base, and 19 bases lay between the germline ends. CDR3 length: 15 amino acids. Looked up from germline, CDR1 is MNHNS and CDR2 is SASEGT. CDR3 sequence reads: CAISTAWTGNTEAFF. Here the CDR3 DNA reads TGTGCCATCTCAACCGCTTGGACGGGGAACACTGAAGCTTTCTTT.

This chain uses TRBV9 with TRBJ2-7; D could derive from TRBD1 or TRBD2 (5 bases each). With 3 bases removed from V and 0 bases from J, the gap between germline ends came to 10 bases. The CDR3 is made up of 14 amino acids. Germline loops: CDR1 SGDLS, CDR2 YYNGEE. The CDR3 coding sequence is TGTGCCAGCAGCGAACGGGACGGCTCCTACGAGCAGTACTTC. Its translation: CASSERDGSYEQYF.

The chain couples TRBV27 to TRBJ1-1; D is perhaps TRBD1 (5 bases). The CDR3 has 14 amino acids. The germline V gene has CDR1 MNHEY and CDR2 SMNVEV (reference sequence). Trimming pared 4 bases from V and 1 base from J, leaving 10 bases between. The CDR3 loop reads CASSWYGANTEAFF. CDR3 nucleotide sequence: TGTGCCAGCAGTTGGTATGGGGCGAACACTGAAGCTTTCTTT.